This passage covers 32 T cell receptor beta chains from one sample sequenced in a study of identical twins. MiXCR was run by TCRdb on the 5' RACE reads, yielding one entry per CDR3 protein. The sample has under 900,000 distinct CDR3 sequences; more than 9% are singletons. These data were likewise used in another study, on yellow fever vaccine responses in identical twins.

Sequencing was carried out using PBMCs. The receptors originated from a woman aged 18-30 years in good health.

V is TRBV7-6 and J is TRBJ1-1; a possible D gene is TRBD1 (6 bases). The germline CDR1 and CDR2 sequences are SGHVS and FNYEAQ. Trimming cost V 4 bases and J 6 bases, with 15 bases left between them. The CDR3 loop spans 14 amino acids. This chain's CDR3 is CASSSYRDTPEAFF. CDR3 in DNA: TGTGCCAGCAGCTCATACCGGGACACCCCTGAAGCTTTCTTT.

A word on this clonotype: A read error is possible here, since a much larger clone lies one base away. CDR3 loop: CSVENTGELFF. In nucleotides, the CDR3 is TGCAGCGTTGAGAACACCGGGGAGCTGTTTTTT. This chain links TRBV29-1 with TRBJ2-2; no definite D call. V lost 3 bases to trimming and J lost 1 base, with 0 bases between them. The length of the CDR3 is 11 residues. Germline V gene lookup returns CDR1 SQVTM and CDR2 ANQGSEA.

V and J are TRBV15 and TRBJ2-3, with a weak D call TRBD1 (6 bases). The V and J ends lost 2 bases and 11 bases respectively, with 14 bases between them. The CDR3 length is 13 residues. The germline CDR1 and CDR2 sequences are LNHNV and YYDKDF (reference sequence). The CDR3 sequence: CATSRRTVMEQYF. In DNA form, the CDR3 reads TGTGCCACCAGCAGACGGACAGTAATGGAGCAGTATTTT.

This clonotype showed up just a few times. The chain combines TRBV3-1 with TRBJ2-3; D gene uncertain. The V end was cut by 0 bases, the J end by 8 bases, with 9 bases between. The CDR3 covers 13 residues. Germline-derived CDR1 and CDR2 are LGHDT and YNNKEL (reference sequence). The CDR3 loop is CASSQDLLGTQYF. CDR3 nucleotide sequence: TGTGCCAGCAGCCAAGATCTTTTGGGTACGCAGTATTTT.

The chain links TRBV11-2 to TRBJ2-2, with D possibly being TRBD1 (6 bases). The V end was cut by 1 base, the J end by 1 base, with 10 bases between. The CDR3 covers 16 residues. Germline V gene lookup returns CDR1 SGHAT and CDR2 FQNNGV. The CDR3 protein is CASSLVGQLNTGELFF. The CDR3 nucleotides read TGTGCCAGCAGCTTAGTGGGACAACTGAACACCGGGGAGCTGTTTTTT. The entire variable domain, with the rest obtained from reference TRBV11-2 and TRBJ2-2, is as follows: EAGVAQSPRYKIIEKRQSVAFWCNPISGHATLYWYQQILGQGPKLLIQFQNNGVVDDSQLPKDRFSAERLKGVDSTLKIQPAKLEDSAVYLCASSLVGQLNTGELFFGEGSRLTVL.

The rearrangement joins TRBV4-1 to TRBJ1-2; D remains ambiguous. This CDR3 contains 14 residues. CDR1 and CDR2 from the germline V gene are MGHRA and YSYEKL. Trimming cost V 1 base and J 4 bases, with 10 bases left between them. CDR3 in DNA: TGCGCCAGCAGCCAAGGGGAGGATCTCTATGGCTACACCTTC. Its protein is CASSQGEDLYGYTF.

This clonotype was observed a handful of times. The rearrangement joins TRBV3-1 to TRBJ2-4, with D uncertain. The ends were cut back, 0 bases at V and 1 base at J, with 16 bases in the middle. Germline V lookup: CDR1 LGHDT, CDR2 YNNKEL (reference sequence). The CDR3 covers 18 residues. The chain's CDR3 is CASSQEPPVRRAKNIQYF. CDR3 sequence (DNA): TGTGCCAGCAGCCAAGAGCCACCCGTTCGACGGGCCAAAAACATTCAGTACTTC. Based on the CDR3 plus reference TRBV3-1 and TRBJ2-4, the full variable domain is DTAVSQTPKYLVTQMGNDKSIKCEQNLGHDTMYWYKQDSKKFLKIMFSYNNKELIINETVPNRFSPKSPDKAHLNLHINSLELGDSAVYFCASSQEPPVRRAKNIQYFGAGTRLSVL.

The chain carries TRBV5-1 and TRBJ1-2, with D possibly being TRBD1 (6 bases). With 1 base removed from V and 2 bases from J, the gap between germline ends came to 18 bases. The CDR3 is made up of 17 amino acids. CDR1 is SGHRS and CDR2 is YFSETQ in the germline V gene. The CDR3, as DNA: TGCGCCAGCAGCTTGCGGGTGGCAGGGGAAATGAACTATGGCTACACCTTC. This codes for CASSLRVAGEMNYGYTF.

This clonotype was seen many times. This chain joins TRBV12-3 or TRBV12-4 and TRBJ2-7; D may be TRBD1 (5 bases). V shed 3 bases and J shed 4 bases, with 16 bases lying between them. The CDR3 is made up of 15 amino acids. The CDR3 bases are TGTGCCAGCAGTTTTAGGGGAAGGTCAGGATACGAGCAGTACTTC. It translates to CASSFRGRSGYEQYF.

The CDR3 region is CSVPPWGQRNTEAFF. The CDR3 nucleotides read TGCAGCGTTCCCCCTTGGGGTCAGAGGAACACTGAAGCTTTCTTT. The chain has TRBV29-1 and TRBJ1-1; D is unresolved. This CDR3 spans 15 amino acids. Germline V lookup: CDR1 SQVTM, CDR2 ANQGSEA. Trimming removed 5 bases from V and 1 base from J, with 17 bases in between.

This chain uses TRBV14 with TRBJ2-1; D unclear. The V gene lost 5 bases and the J gene lost 2 bases, with 10 bases spanning the gap. The germline V gene has CDR1 SGHDN and CDR2 FVKESK. The CDR3 runs 14 residues. Here the CDR3 DNA reads TGTGCCAGCAGCGTACGGGCGACCTACAATGAGCAGTTCTTC. It encodes CASSVRATYNEQFF.

This clonotype turned up a few times. The chain joins TRBV20-1 to TRBJ1-6; tentative D call: TRBD1 (5 bases). Deletions cut 5 bases from V and 10 bases from J, with 9 bases between. Germline V gene sequence: CDR1 DFQATT, CDR2 SNEGSKA (reference sequence). This CDR3 is 11 amino acids long. DNA of the CDR3: TGCAGTGCTCTGGGGGGATCACCCCTCCACTTT. Its protein is CSALGGSPLHF.

This clonotype was counted only a few times. The chain combines TRBV6-6 with TRBJ1-2; D is unresolved. The CDR3 runs 13 residues. V was cut by 5 bases and J by 2 bases, with 9 bases left in between. In germline, CDR1 is MNHNY, CDR2 SVGAGI (reference sequence). CDR3 loop: CASSAQENYGYTF. In DNA form, the CDR3 reads TGTGCCAGCAGTGCCCAGGAGAACTATGGCTACACCTTC.

The rearrangement joins TRBV4-1 to TRBJ2-4; the match to TRBD1 covers 7 bases. CDR1 and CDR2 (germline): MGHRA, YSYEKL. J lost 5 bases, V lost 0 bases, and 4 bases had no gene match. This CDR3 has 15 residues. For the CDR3, the DNA is TGCGCCAGCAGCCAAGAGGGGACAGCTCAAAACATTCAGTACTTC. This sequence encodes CASSQEGTAQNIQYF.

The V call is TRBV5-1, the J call TRBJ2-5; TRBD2 agrees at 11 bases. Germline V CDR1 and CDR2: SGHRS, YFSETQ. This CDR3 has 16 amino acids. The V segment lost 4 bases and the J segment 5 bases; nucleotides outside the gene matches: 10. CDR3 DNA sequence: TGCGCCAGCAGCCGAGGGACTAGCGGACTTTCGGAGACCCAGTACTTC. Its protein product is CASSRGTSGLSETQYF.

This clonotype was detected only a few times. The chain joins TRBV7-6 to TRBJ1-3; D ambiguous. From germline, CDR1 is SGHVS and CDR2 FNYEAQ. The CDR3 sequence is 15 residues long. V was pared by 6 bases and J by 0 bases, with 12 bases between. CDR3 protein: CASRAEPTSGNTIYF. The CDR3 DNA reads TGTGCCAGCAGGGCAGAACCTACCTCTGGAAACACCATATATTTT.

The chain has TRBV6-5 and TRBJ1-5; a weak D match, TRBD1 (5 bases). V lost 0 bases, J lost 7 bases, and 13 bases lay in between. The CDR3 runs 15 residues. CDR1 and CDR2 from the germline V gene are MNHEY and SVGAGI. In DNA form, the CDR3 reads TGTGCCAGCAGTTACTCGAAGTTGGGGGGACAGCCCCAGCATTTT. Translation: CASSYSKLGGQPQHF.

The V call is TRBV20-1, the J call TRBJ2-3, with 9 positions matching TRBD2. Germline V lookup: CDR1 DFQATT, CDR2 SNEGSKA (reference sequence). The CDR3 extends over 16 amino acids. Unmatched junction bases numbered 9, after V lost 1 base and J lost 4 bases. The CDR3 loop is CSARVTTGLAADTQYF. The CDR3 region has the DNA TGCAGTGCTAGAGTTACTACGGGACTAGCCGCAGATACGCAGTATTTT.

The rearrangement uses TRBV5-1 and TRBJ2-1, with 13 bases lining up with TRBD2. Germline-derived CDR1 and CDR2 are SGHRS and YFSETQ. This CDR3 has 22 amino acids. V shed 3 bases and J 5 bases; nucleotides not matched to a gene: 23. The CDR3 spells CASSWDLTSGRPTEAFNNEQFF. In nucleotides, the CDR3 is TGCGCCAGCAGCTGGGACCTGACTAGCGGGAGGCCCACAGAAGCGTTTAACAATGAGCAGTTCTTC.

Only a few counts were recorded for this clonotype. This chain links TRBV3-1 with TRBJ2-5; the match to TRBD2 covers 8 bases. Germline V gives CDR1 LGHDT, CDR2 YNNKEL (reference sequence). Trimming at V came to 6 bases and at J to 7 bases, leaving 13 bases not matched to a gene. The CDR3 consists of 15 residues. Here the CDR3 reads CASSVPGLVRVTQYF. CDR3 DNA sequence: TGTGCCAGCAGTGTTCCGGGACTAGTTCGGGTGACCCAGTACTTC.

This clonotype was seen a few times. V usage is TRBV11-2 and J usage is TRBJ2-3; 7 bases align to TRBD2. Trimming removed 4 bases from V and 4 bases from J; junction bases left unmatched: 14. The CDR3 is 17 amino acids. From germline, CDR1 is SGHAT and CDR2 FQNNGV. CDR3 protein: CASSSEAAGAGPDTQYF. The CDR3 bases are TGTGCCAGCAGCTCAGAAGCCGCGGGAGCGGGGCCAGATACGCAGTATTTT.

The gene calls are TRBV5-1 and TRBJ2-7; D is tentatively TRBD1 or TRBD2 (5 bases each). CDR3 length: 12 amino acids. Per germline, CDR1 SGHRS and CDR2 YFSETQ. V was trimmed by 3 bases and J by 6 bases, leaving 10 bases between them. CDR3 sequence reads: CASSSPGTEQYF. CDR3 bases: TGCGCCAGCAGCTCCCCAGGGACCGAGCAGTACTTC. The full variable domain, with the rest looked up from reference TRBV5-1 and TRBJ2-7, is KAGVTQTPRYLIKTRGQQVTLSCSPISGHRSVSWYQQTPGQGLQFLFEYFSETQRNKGNFPGRFSGRQFSNSRSEMNVSTLELGDSALYLCASSSPGTEQYFGPGTRLTVT.

The genes are TRBV3-1 and TRBJ2-1; D uncertain. Between the trimmed V and J ends, which lost 2 bases and 7 bases, there was a span of 15 bases. CDR3 length: 15 amino acids. Germline lookup yields CDR1 LGHDT and CDR2 YNNKEL (reference sequence). CDR3 residues: CASSQPMLSRNEQFF. The CDR3 DNA sequence: TGTGCCAGCAGCCAACCGATGTTGAGTAGGAATGAGCAGTTCTTC.

Many counts were recorded for this clonotype. This rearrangement joins TRBV28 to TRBJ2-2; D perhaps matches TRBD2 (6 bases). The CDR3 covers 13 residues. Germline-derived CDR1 and CDR2 are MDHEN and SYDVKM. Trimming took 3 bases from V and 6 from J, leaving 8 bases between them. The CDR3 loop reads CASSFGTAGELFF. The CDR3 DNA sequence: TGTGCCAGCAGTTTCGGGACTGCCGGGGAGCTGTTTTTT.

This clonotype came up a few times. The rearrangement joins TRBV3-1 to TRBJ2-7; D possibly matches TRBD1 or TRBD2 (5 bases each). The CDR3 is made up of 16 amino acids. The V gene lost 5 bases and the J gene lost 2 bases, with 19 bases spanning the gap. From germline, CDR1 is LGHDT and CDR2 YNNKEL (reference sequence). CDR3 sequence: CASSGGPRVSPYEQYF. CDR3 in DNA: TGTGCCAGCAGCGGGGGACCCAGGGTATCCCCCTACGAGCAGTACTTC.

This clonotype came up a few times. The CDR3: CASSPPGLAGGMETQYF. The CDR3 nucleotides are TGTGCCAGCTCACCACCGGGACTAGCGGGAGGGATGGAGACCCAGTACTTC. The rearrangement joins TRBV18 to TRBJ2-5; 16 nucleotides agree with TRBD2. Looked up from germline, CDR1 is KGHSH and CDR2 is LQKENI. V was clipped by 0 bases and J by 5 bases; unmatched bases: 3. This CDR3 is 17 amino acids long. Supplemented by reference TRBV18 and TRBJ2-5, the full variable domain reads NAGVMQNPRHLVRRRGQEARLRCSPMKGHSHVYWYRQLPEEGLKFMVYLQKENIIDESGMPKERFSAEFPKEGPSILRIQQVVRGDSAAYFCASSPPGLAGGMETQYFGPGTRLLVL.

This clonotype came up a few times. The gene calls are TRBV4-1 and TRBJ1-1, with 7 bases fitting TRBD1. The trim removed 2 bases at V and 1 base at J, leaving 7 bases unmatched. Germline assignment: CDR1 MGHRA and CDR2 YSYEKL. The CDR3 consists of 16 residues. The CDR3: CASSQSKGQKNTEAFF. DNA for the CDR3: TGCGCCAGCAGCCAATCGAAGGGACAGAAGAACACTGAAGCTTTCTTT.

This clonotype came up a few times. The chain recombines TRBV7-9 with TRBJ2-7; the D gene is possibly TRBD1 (5 bases). There are 15 residues in the CDR3. In germline, CDR1 is SEHNR, CDR2 FQNEAQ (reference sequence). V dropped 5 bases and J dropped 6 bases, with 20 bases sitting between them. The CDR3 protein is CASSPDSYLRLEQYF. The CDR3 nucleotides are TGTGCCAGCAGCCCAGACAGCTACCTACGTCTCGAGCAGTACTTC.

This clonotype was observed a handful of times. The V call is TRBV27, the J call TRBJ2-1, with 8 positions matching TRBD2. The CDR3 spans 16 residues. Germline V gives CDR1 MNHEY, CDR2 SMNVEV (reference sequence). Unmatched junction bases numbered 6, after V lost 4 bases and J lost 1 base. CDR3: CASSSPRGGSYNEQFF. CDR3 DNA sequence: TGTGCCAGCAGTTCCCCCCGGGGGGGATCCTACAATGAGCAGTTCTTC.

This clonotype has a single count. CDR3 nucleotide sequence: TGTGCCAGCAGCTCCGGGGGGGGGACAGGGGGCGATACGCAGTATTTT. It encodes CASSSGGGTGGDTQYF. V usage is TRBV7-7 and J usage is TRBJ2-3, with 12 bases fitting TRBD1. Trimming removed 4 bases from V and 6 bases from J; junction bases left unmatched: 8. This CDR3 is built from 16 residues. CDR1 is SSHAT, CDR2 FNYEAQ, per germline (reference sequence). Supplemented by reference TRBV7-7 and TRBJ2-3, the full variable domain reads GAGVSQSPRYKVTKRGQDVTLRCDPISSHATLYWYQQALGQGPEFLTYFNYEAQPDKSGLPSDRFSAERPEGSISTLTIQRTEQRDSAMYRCASSSGGGTGGDTQYFGPGTRLTVL.

This clonotype was detected only a few times. This chain connects TRBV5-1 to TRBJ2-1, with 8 bases that match TRBD1. The CDR3 length is 14 residues. J was trimmed by 6 bases and V by 5 bases; bases with no gene match: 7. In germline, CDR1 is SGHRS, CDR2 YFSETQ. CDR3 amino acids: CASSRTGQGNEQFF. The DNA for the CDR3 is TGCGCCAGCAGTCGGACAGGGCAAGGCAATGAGCAGTTCTTC.

The V gene is TRBV24-1, the J gene TRBJ2-1, with 12 bases lining up with TRBD2. CDR3 size: 16 residues. CDR1 is KGHDR, CDR2 SFDVKD, per germline. After removal of 3 bases from V and 7 bases from J, the junction contained 6 bases not matched to a gene. CDR3 in amino acids: CATSDILAGGTNEQFF. CDR3 in DNA: TGTGCCACCAGTGATATTCTAGCGGGAGGGACAAATGAGCAGTTCTTC.